The TCR beta chain under discussion was sequenced for a study of OX40 agonist ivuxolimab in advanced cancers. Only in-frame clones appear in the TCRdb table, and some are missing; sequencing was by immunoSEQ multiplex PCR. Of about 70,000 clones in the sample, around 86% were seen once. Between the trimmed V and J ends, which lost 2 bases and 4 bases, there was a span of 15 bases. Germline assignment: CDR1 MNHEY and CDR2 SVGAGI. This CDR3 is built from 16 residues. The V gene is TRBV6-5, the J gene TRBJ1-3; no clear D. The sequences come from CD4+ or CD8+ T cells sorted from blood, collected in a trial of the OX40 agonist ivuxolimab. This TCR was sampled from an adult with an advanced solid tumor such as melanoma, head and neck, liver or kidney cancer. The CDR3 here is CASSYTTPRFGNTIYF. DNA for the CDR3: TGTGCCAGCAGTTACACGACCCCTAGATTCGGAAACACCATATATTTT.